This TCR beta chain appears in the sequencing data of a study of regulatory T cells in long-lasting Graves disease. Whole-study context: Over 5 years of antithyroid drugs with positive TSH receptor antibodies was taken to mean persistent Graves' disease.

With iRepertoire HTBI primers and Arm-PCR of CDR3 regions, TCR beta libraries were built. Via MiXCR, TCRdb re-called the multiplex PCR reads, giving one row per CDR3 protein. The sample includes a few hundred thousand distinct CDR3 sequences, under 25% seen only once; the top ten take over 6%. As for time point: persistent/refractory GD, antithyroid drugs over 5 years with positive TRAb. The TCR library used RNA extracted from PBMCs. This clonotype was counted at least ten times. The antigen remains unidentified. Findings of the study overall: Thyroid tissue went unexamined; only peripheral blood was analyzed. With persistent disease, TRBV28, TRBJ1-2 and TRBJ2-5 were the favored segments. It was possible that the small sample size reduced accuracy.

Germline V gives CDR1 SQVTM, CDR2 ANQGSEA. Deletions cut 7 bases from V and 1 base from J, with 10 bases between. The length of the CDR3 is 12 residues. The gene calls are TRBV29-1 and TRBJ2-5, with D perhaps assigned TRBD1 or TRBD2 (5 bases each). This TCR came from a female donor with Graves disease. This specimen consisted of peripheral blood mononuclear cells (PBMCs), obtained when the disease was refractory, from a patient treated with antithyroid drugs. The CDR3 nucleotides read TGCAGCGACGTTGGGGGCCAAGAGACCCAGTACTTC. As protein: CSDVGGQETQYF.